The rows below give T cell receptor beta chains drawn from one sample of a study of blood T cell repertoires in COVID-19. Method: immunoSEQ multiplex PCR; TCRdb's copy keeps in-frame clones and lacks some. This table has 65,000 to 90,000 clones, around 90% appearing once. The sequencing sample was made of peripheral blood. The receptors here all came from a woman aged 45-65 years with active or convalescent COVID-19. CDR3s include the opening cysteine and the closing phenylalanine or tryptophan. D genes are given only for firm matches. Rows may omit the clone size; those that give it use once, few, many or a size class.

clone size | CDR3 length | J gene | V gene | D gene | CDR3 protein | CDR3 DNA
. | 16 | TRBJ2-1 | TRBV28 | TRBD1 | CASSLPGTGGYNEQFF | TGTGCCAGCAGTTTACCCGGGACAGGGGGCTACAATGAGCAGTTCTTC
. | 14 | TRBJ2-7 | TRBV6-5 | TRBD1 | CASRRTGGGYEQYF | TGTGCCAGCAGAAGGACAGGGGGCGGCTACGAGCAGTACTTC
. | 15 | TRBJ1-1 | TRBV5-4 | . | CASSLGLGVGTEAFF | TGTGCCAGCAGCTTGGGACTCGGCGTTGGCACTGAAGCTTTCTTT
. | 15 | TRBJ1-1 | TRBV5-1 | TRBD1 | CASSPGTDSRAEAFF | TGCGCCAGCAGCCCCGGGACAGATTCAAGGGCTGAAGCTTTCTTT
. | 15 | TRBJ1-2 | TRBV27 | . | CASSFLPGGLYGYTF | TGTGCCAGCAGTTTCCTGCCCGGAGGGCTTTATGGCTACACCTTC
. | 13 | TRBJ1-5 | TRBV6-5 | . | CASKAGEYQPQHF | TGTGCCAGCAAGGCAGGGGAATATCAGCCCCAGCATTTT
. | 13 | TRBJ2-3 | TRBV25-1 | . | CASTVAGTDTQYF | TGTGCCAGCACCGTGGCGGGCACAGATACGCAGTATTTT
. | 12 | TRBJ1-1 | TRBV4-2 | . | CASSQVNTEAFF | TGTGCCAGCAGCCAAGTAAACACTGAAGCTTTCTTT
. | 14 | TRBJ1-4 | TRBV27 | TRBD1 | CATKSGTGNEKLFF | TGTGCCACCAAGTCCGGGACAGGGAATGAAAAACTGTTTTTT
. | 15 | TRBJ1-5 | TRBV2 | TRBD1 | CASSYDRAGNQPQHF | TGTGCCAGCAGTTACGACAGGGCTGGTAATCAGCCCCAGCATTTT
few | 16 | TRBJ2-5 | TRBV5-4 | TRBD2 | CASSPGIAGIQETQYF | TGTGCCAGCAGCCCCGGAATAGCGGGGATTCAAGAGACCCAGTACTTC
. | 15 | TRBJ1-5 | TRBV27 | TRBD1 | CASNSRQGTNQPQHF | TGTGCCAGCAACTCACGACAGGGTACCAATCAGCCCCAGCATTTT
. | 17 | TRBJ1-3 | TRBV4-1 | TRBD1 | CASSRPGTDLSGNTIYF | TGCGCCAGCAGCCGACCGGGGACAGACCTCTCTGGAAACACCATATATTTT
. | 15 | TRBJ2-3 | TRBV15 | . | CATSRETGPTDTQYF | TGTGCCACCAGCAGAGAGACAGGTCCCACAGATACGCAGTATTTT
. | 14 | TRBJ1-3 | TRBV5-6 | . | CASSSRGTLATIYF | TGTGCCAGCAGTTCCCGGGGGACTCTAGCCACCATATATTTT
few | 14 | TRBJ1-5 | TRBV19 | TRBD1 | CATKLGQGGQPQHF | TGTGCCACTAAACTGGGACAGGGGGGTCAGCCCCAGCATTTT
. | 16 | TRBJ2-1 | TRBV4-3 | TRBD2 | CASSQETSGTHNEQFF | TGCGCCAGCAGCCAAGAGACTAGCGGCACCCACAATGAGCAGTTCTTC
. | 13 | TRBJ2-7 | TRBV13 | . | CASSRQPSKEQYF | TGTGCCAGCAGCCGCCAACCCAGTAAGGAGCAGTACTTC
. | 14 | TRBJ2-1 | TRBV19 | TRBD2 | CASGTSGGPWEQFF | TGTGCCAGTGGGACTAGCGGGGGGCCGTGGGAGCAGTTCTTC
. | 14 | TRBJ1-1 | TRBV30 | . | CAWKHITGNTEAFF | TGTGCCTGGAAACATATCACAGGGAACACTGAAGCTTTCTTT
. | 15 | TRBJ1-4 | TRBV5-1 | . | CASNSGAGGGEKLFF | TGCGCCAGCAACAGTGGGGCAGGCGGAGGGGAAAAACTGTTTTTT
. | 16 | TRBJ1-1 | TRBV30 | TRBD1 | CAWSVGTGVFGAEAFF | TGTGCCTGGAGTGTAGGGACAGGGGTCTTCGGGGCTGAAGCTTTCTTT
. | 15 | TRBJ2-7 | TRBV13 | TRBD2 | CASSPREGPRYEQYF | TGTGCCAGCAGTCCGAGGGAGGGACCGAGGTACGAGCAGTACTTC
. | 14 | TRBJ1-5 | TRBV7-3 | . | CASSPTGGNQPQHF | TGTGCCAGCAGCCCAACAGGAGGCAATCAGCCCCAGCATTTT
. | 16 | TRBJ1-2 | TRBV30 | . | CAWSVKGGQPNYGYTF | TGTGCCTGGAGTGTAAAAGGAGGGCAACCTAACTATGGCTACACCTTC
. | 13 | TRBJ1-2 | TRBV7-8 | . | CASSLRVNYGYTF | TGTGCCAGCAGCCTCAGGGTTAACTATGGCTACACCTTC
once | 13 | TRBJ2-7 | TRBV7-3 | . | CASSPGHRYEQYF | TGTGCCAGCAGCCCGGGACACCGCTACGAGCAGTACTTC
. | 19 | TRBJ2-1 | TRBV7-8 | TRBD2 | CASSLARVAGGPRYNEQFF | TGTGCCAGCAGCTTAGCGAGAGTAGCGGGGGGCCCCCGGTACAATGAGCAGTTCTTC
. | 14 | TRBJ1-4 | TRBV12-5 | . | CASGTDKGNEKLFF | TGTGCTAGTGGCACCGACAAAGGAAATGAAAAACTGTTTTTT
. | 12 | TRBJ1-2 | TRBV29-1 | . | CSVDAGHHGYTF | TGCAGCGTTGACGCAGGGCATCATGGCTACACCTTC
once | 15 | TRBJ2-5 | TRBV6-5 | . | CASTRRSGAQETQYF | TGTGCCAGCACCCGACGCAGCGGAGCCCAAGAGACCCAGTACTTC
. | 18 | TRBJ1-2 | TRBV3-1/TRBV3-2 | . | CASSQPTPTGREGYGYTF | TGTGCCAGCAGCCAACCAACCCCAACAGGGCGTGAGGGCTATGGCTACACCTTC
once | 12 | TRBJ2-7 | TRBV20-1 | . | CSASGLSYEQYF | TGCAGTGCTAGTGGTCTCTCCTACGAGCAGTACTTC
few | 13 | TRBJ1-1 | TRBV29-1 | . | CSVIRGVDTEAFF | TGCAGCGTGATCAGGGGAGTGGACACTGAAGCTTTCTTT
. | 14 | TRBJ2-7 | TRBV28 | TRBD1 | CASSFLSTGREQYF | TGTGCCAGCAGTTTCCTTTCGACAGGGCGCGAGCAGTACTTC
. | 16 | TRBJ2-6 | TRBV7-2 | . | CASSSGSVSGANVLTF | TGTGCCAGCAGCTCGGGTTCCGTCTCTGGGGCCAACGTCCTGACTTTC
. | 13 | TRBJ1-2 | TRBV2 | . | CASSLLPNYGYTF | TGTGCCAGCAGTCTCCTACCAAACTATGGCTACACCTTC
. | 15 | TRBJ2-1 | TRBV5-4 | TRBD2 | CASSLVWRGDNEQFF | TGTGCCAGCAGCTTGGTATGGCGGGGGGACAATGAGCAGTTCTTC
. | 15 | TRBJ1-1 | TRBV5-1 | . | CASSLLPGVGTEAFF | TGCGCCAGCAGCTTGTTGCCAGGGGTGGGCACTGAAGCTTTCTTT
. | 16 | TRBJ1-1 | TRBV11-1 | TRBD1 | CASSLGTGIWSTEAFF | TGTGCCAGCAGCTTAGGGACAGGGATTTGGAGCACTGAAGCTTTCTTT
. | 14 | TRBJ1-1 | TRBV7-9 | TRBD1 | CASSLTGINTEAFF | TGTGCCAGCAGCCTGACAGGGATCAACACTGAAGCTTTCTTT